This record covers a single T cell receptor beta chain. As yet, its antigen is unknown. Trimming cost V 0 bases and J 8 bases; bases outside gene matches: 4. In germline, CDR1 is MNHEY, CDR2 SVGAGI. This CDR3 comprises 14 residues. About 100,000 TCR templates per sample were assayed. Repertoires were generated with immunoSEQ multiplex PCR, while TCRdb's copy carries only in-frame clones and drops some. This sample carries about 99,000 clones, over 90% of them seen once, and the ten largest clones take about 0.62%. This record comes from a study of siplizumab effects on memory and regulatory T cells. Overall study findings and caveats: To unstimulated subsets, only a minor fraction of alloreactive clones could be mapped. No assignable naive or memory phenotype existed for roughly 80-97% of proliferating CD4+ or CD8+ clones. There appeared to be greater diversity in naive T cells than in memory cells, and naive T cells seemed major contributors to the alloresponse.

The sequencing sample was made of Tregs sorted from blood. The sequence derives from a human donor in good health. The gene calls are TRBV6-5 and TRBJ2-1, with 7 bases that match TRBD1. The CDR3, as DNA: TGTGCCAGCAGTTACTCGGGCCAGGGGGATGAGCAGTTCTTC. Translating it yields CASSYSGQGDEQFF.